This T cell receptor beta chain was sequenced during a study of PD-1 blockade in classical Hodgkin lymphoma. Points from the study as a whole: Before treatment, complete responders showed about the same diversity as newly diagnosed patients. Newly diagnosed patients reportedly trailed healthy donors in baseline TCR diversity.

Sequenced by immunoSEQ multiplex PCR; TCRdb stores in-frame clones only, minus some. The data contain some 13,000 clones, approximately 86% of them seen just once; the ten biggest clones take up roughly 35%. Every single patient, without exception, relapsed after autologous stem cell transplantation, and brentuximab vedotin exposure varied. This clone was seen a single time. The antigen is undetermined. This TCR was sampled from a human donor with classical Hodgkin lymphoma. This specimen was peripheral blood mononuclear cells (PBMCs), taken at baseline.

CDR3 region: CASSPGTYNEQFF. The CDR3 DNA is TGTGCCAGCAGCCCCGGGACTTACAATGAGCAGTTCTTC. V gene TRBV7-9 combines with J gene TRBJ2-1; D perhaps matches TRBD2 (6 bases). The CDR3 is 13 residues long. Trimming took off 5 bases at V and 4 bases at J, with 9 bases between the two ends. Germline CDR1 reads SEHNR; CDR2 reads FQNEAQ (reference sequence).